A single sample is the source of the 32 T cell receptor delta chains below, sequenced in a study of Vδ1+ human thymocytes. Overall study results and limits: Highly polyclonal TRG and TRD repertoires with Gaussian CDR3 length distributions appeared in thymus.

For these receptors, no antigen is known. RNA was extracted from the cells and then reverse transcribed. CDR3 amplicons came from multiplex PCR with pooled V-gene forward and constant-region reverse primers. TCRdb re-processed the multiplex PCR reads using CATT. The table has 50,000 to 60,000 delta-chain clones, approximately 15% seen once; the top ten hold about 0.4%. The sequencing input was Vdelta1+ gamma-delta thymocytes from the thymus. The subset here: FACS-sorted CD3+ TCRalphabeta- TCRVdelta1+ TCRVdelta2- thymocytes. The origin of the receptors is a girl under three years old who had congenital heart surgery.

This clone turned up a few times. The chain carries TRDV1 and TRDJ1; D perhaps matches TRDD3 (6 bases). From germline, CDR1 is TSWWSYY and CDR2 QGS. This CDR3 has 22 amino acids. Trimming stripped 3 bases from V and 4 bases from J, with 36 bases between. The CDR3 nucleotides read TGTGCTCTTGGGGACACTTTGGCCCCCTACACAAAAAGGGGGGGACAGGACGATAAACTCATCTTT. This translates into CALGDTLAPYTKRGGQDDKLIF.

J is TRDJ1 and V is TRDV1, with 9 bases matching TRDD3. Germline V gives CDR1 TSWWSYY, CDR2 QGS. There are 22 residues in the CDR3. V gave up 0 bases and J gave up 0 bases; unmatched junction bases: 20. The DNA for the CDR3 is TGTGCTCTTGGGGAACTGCGTTTCCGACGTAACTGGGGGACCTCGTACACCGATAAACTCATCTTT. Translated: CALGELRFRRNWGTSYTDKLIF.

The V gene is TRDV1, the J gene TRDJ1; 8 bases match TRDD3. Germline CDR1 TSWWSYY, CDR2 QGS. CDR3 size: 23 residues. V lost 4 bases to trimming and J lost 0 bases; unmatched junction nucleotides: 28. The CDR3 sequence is CALGGLHQTFPHSTGGYTDKLIF. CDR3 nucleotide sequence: TGTGCTCTTGGGGGACTCCACCAGACCTTCCCACACAGTACTGGGGGGTACACCGATAAACTCATCTTT.

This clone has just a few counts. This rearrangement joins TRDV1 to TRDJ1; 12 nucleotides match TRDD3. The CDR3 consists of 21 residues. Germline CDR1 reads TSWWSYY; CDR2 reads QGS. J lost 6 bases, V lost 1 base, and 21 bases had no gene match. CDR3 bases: TGTGCTCTTGGGGAACCGACTACAAGCTGGGGGATACGCAAGGGCCCTCATAAACTCATCTTT. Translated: CALGEPTTSWGIRKGPHKLIF.

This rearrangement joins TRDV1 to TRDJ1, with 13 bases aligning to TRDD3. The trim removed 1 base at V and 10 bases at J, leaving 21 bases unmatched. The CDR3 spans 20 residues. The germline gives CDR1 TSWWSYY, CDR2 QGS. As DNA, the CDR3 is TGTGCTCTTGGGGAACCGCTGTCCCCCGTACTGGGGGATACGGTTAATGGACTCATCTTT. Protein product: CALGEPLSPVLGDTVNGLIF.

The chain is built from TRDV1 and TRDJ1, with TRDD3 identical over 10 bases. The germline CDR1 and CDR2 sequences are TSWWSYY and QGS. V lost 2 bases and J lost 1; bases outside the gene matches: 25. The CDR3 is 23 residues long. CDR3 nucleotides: TGTGCTCTTGGGGAAAATTATTCGTCCTTCCTCCCTGGGGGATATGTATCCACCGATAAACTCATCTTT. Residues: CALGENYSSFLPGGYVSTDKLIF.

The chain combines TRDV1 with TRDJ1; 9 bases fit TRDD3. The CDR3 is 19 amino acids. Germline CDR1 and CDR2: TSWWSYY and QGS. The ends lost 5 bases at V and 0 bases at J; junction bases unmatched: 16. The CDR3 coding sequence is TGTGCTCTTGGGAACGGTATCACGTACTGGGGGAAAAACACCGATAAACTCATCTTT. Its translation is CALGNGITYWGKNTDKLIF.

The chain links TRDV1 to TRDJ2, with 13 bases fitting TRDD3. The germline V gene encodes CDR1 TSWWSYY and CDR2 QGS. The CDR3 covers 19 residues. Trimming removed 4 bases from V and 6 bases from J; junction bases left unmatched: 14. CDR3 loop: CALGAVIPTGGYAAAQLFF. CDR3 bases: TGTGCTCTTGGGGCTGTAATTCCTACTGGGGGATACGCGGCAGCACAACTCTTCTTT.

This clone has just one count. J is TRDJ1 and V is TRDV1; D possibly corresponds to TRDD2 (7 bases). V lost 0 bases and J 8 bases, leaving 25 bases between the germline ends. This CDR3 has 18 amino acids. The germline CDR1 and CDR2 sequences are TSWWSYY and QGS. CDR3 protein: CALGELFLRPLGIRKLIF. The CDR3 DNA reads TGTGCTCTTGGGGAACTGTTCCTACGGCCACTGGGTATCCGGAAACTCATCTTT.

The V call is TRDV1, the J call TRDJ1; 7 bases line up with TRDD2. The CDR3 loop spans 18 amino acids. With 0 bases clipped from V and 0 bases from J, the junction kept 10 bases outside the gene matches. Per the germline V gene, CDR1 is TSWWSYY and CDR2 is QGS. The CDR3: CALGELRGPSSDTDKLIF. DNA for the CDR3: TGTGCTCTTGGGGAACTAAGGGGTCCTTCCTCGGACACCGATAAACTCATCTTT.

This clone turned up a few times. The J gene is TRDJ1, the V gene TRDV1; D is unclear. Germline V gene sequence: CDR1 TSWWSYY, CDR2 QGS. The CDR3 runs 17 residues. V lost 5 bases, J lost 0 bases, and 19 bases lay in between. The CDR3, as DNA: TGTGCTCTTGGGAAACCCTCCCCACTCAAGTACACCGATAAACTCATCTTT. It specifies CALGKPSPLKYTDKLIF.

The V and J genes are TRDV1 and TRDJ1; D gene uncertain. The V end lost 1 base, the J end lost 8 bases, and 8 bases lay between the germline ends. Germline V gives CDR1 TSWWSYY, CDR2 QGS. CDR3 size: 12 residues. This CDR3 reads CALGEPGEKLIF. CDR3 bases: TGTGCTCTTGGGGAACCGGGAGAAAAACTCATCTTT.

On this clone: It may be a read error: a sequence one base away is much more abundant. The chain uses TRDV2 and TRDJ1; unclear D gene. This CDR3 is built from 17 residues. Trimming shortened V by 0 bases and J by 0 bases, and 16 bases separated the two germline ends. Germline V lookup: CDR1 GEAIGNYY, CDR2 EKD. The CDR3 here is CACDTGSAPAYTDKLIF. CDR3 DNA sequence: TGTGCCTGTGACACCGGATCCGCACCTGCATACACCGATAAACTCATCTTT.

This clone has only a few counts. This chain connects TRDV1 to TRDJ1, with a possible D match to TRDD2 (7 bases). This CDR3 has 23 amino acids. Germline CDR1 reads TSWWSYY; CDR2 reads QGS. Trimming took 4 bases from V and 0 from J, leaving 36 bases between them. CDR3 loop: CALGATYSYYLGDALPYTDKLIF. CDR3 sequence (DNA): TGTGCTCTTGGGGCAACATATTCCTACTACTTAGGGGATGCCCTCCCGTACACCGATAAACTCATCTTT.

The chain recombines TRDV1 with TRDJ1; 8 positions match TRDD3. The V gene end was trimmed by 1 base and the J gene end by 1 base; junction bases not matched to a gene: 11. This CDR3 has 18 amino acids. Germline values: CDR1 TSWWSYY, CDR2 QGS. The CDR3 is CALGERLRGIRTTDKLIF. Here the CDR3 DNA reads TGTGCTCTTGGGGAACGGTTAAGAGGGATACGCACCACCGATAAACTCATCTTT.

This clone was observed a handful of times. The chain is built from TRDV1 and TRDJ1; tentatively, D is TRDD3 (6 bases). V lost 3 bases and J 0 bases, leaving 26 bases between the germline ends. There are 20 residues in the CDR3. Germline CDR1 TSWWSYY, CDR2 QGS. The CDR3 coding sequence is TGTGCTCTTGGGGACCCCTCGTGGGGGTCACTAACCGTGTACACCGATAAACTCATCTTT. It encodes CALGDPSWGSLTVYTDKLIF.

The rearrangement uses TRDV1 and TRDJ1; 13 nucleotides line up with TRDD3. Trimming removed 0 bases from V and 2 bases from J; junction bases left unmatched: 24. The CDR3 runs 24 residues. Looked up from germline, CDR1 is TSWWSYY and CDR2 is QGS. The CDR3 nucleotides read TGTGCTCTTGGGGAACTTTCCGCCTTCCTACACACTGGGGGATACGCGTATCTTACCGATAAACTCATCTTT. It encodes CALGELSAFLHTGGYAYLTDKLIF.

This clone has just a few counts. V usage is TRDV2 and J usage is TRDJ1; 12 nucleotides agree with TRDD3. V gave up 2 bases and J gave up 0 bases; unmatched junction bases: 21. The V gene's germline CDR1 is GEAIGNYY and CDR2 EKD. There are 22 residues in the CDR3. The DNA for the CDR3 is TGTGCCTGTGACAAGTTCCTTCCCTTACTGGGGGATACCCCACCATACACCGATAAACTCATCTTT. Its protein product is CACDKFLPLLGDTPPYTDKLIF.

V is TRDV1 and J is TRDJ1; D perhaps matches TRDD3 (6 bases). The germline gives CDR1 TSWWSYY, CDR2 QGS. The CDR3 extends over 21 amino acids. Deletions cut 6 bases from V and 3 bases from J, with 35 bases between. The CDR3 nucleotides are TGTGCTCTTGGTGCCGGGGGACATGGATTTGGTGGTGGGAGTTCCGCCGATAAACTCATCTTT. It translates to CALGAGGHGFGGGSSADKLIF.

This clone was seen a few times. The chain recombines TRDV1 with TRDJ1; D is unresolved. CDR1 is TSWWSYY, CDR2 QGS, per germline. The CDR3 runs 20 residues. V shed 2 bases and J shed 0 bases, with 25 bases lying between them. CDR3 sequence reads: CALGEILAHRRPPYTDKLIF. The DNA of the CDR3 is TGTGCTCTTGGGGAAATTCTGGCCCACCGACGGCCTCCCTACACCGATAAACTCATCTTT.

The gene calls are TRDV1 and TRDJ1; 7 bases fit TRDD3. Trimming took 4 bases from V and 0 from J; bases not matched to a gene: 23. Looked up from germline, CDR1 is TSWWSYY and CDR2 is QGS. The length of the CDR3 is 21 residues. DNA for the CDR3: TGTGCTCTTGGGGGCCTACCTGGGGCTGGGGGCCCTCCTAGGTACACCGATAAACTCATCTTT. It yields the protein CALGGLPGAGGPPRYTDKLIF.

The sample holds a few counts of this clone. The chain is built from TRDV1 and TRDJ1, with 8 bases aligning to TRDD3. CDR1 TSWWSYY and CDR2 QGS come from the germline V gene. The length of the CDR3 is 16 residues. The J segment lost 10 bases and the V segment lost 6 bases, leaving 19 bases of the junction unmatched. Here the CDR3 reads CALGKPSPLWGMLLIF. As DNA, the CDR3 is TGTGCTCTTGGTAAACCGAGCCCGCTGTGGGGGATGTTACTCATCTTT.

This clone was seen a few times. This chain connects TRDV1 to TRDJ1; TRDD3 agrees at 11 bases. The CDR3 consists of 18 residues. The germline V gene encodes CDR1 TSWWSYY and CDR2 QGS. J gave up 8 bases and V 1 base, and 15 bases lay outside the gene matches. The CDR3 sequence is CALGEPSSVLGDKGKLIF. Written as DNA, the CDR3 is TGTGCTCTTGGGGAACCATCCTCCGTACTGGGGGATAAGGGGAAACTCATCTTT.

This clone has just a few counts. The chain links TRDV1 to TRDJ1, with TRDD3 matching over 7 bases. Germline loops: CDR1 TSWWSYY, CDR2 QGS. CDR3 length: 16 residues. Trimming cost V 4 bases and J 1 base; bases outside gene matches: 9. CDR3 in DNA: TGTGCTCTTGGGGGAGGGATACTGAGTACCACCGATAAACTCATCTTT. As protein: CALGGGILSTTDKLIF.

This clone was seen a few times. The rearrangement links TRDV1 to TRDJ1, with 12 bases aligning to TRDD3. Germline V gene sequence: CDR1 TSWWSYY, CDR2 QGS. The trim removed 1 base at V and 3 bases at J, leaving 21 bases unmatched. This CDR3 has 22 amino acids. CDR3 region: CALGEQSYLPTGGYPGPDKLIF. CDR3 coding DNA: TGTGCTCTTGGGGAACAATCCTATCTCCCTACTGGGGGATACCCAGGACCCGATAAACTCATCTTT.

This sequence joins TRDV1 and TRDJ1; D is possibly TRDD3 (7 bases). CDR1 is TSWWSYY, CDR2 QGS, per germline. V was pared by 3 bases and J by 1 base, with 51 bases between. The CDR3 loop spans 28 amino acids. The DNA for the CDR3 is TGTGCTCTTGGGGATCCACCGCATTTCCTAGTTAGTATGGATCCCTTGGGGGACACCAAGGTAGGCACCGATAAACTCATCTTT. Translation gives CALGDPPHFLVSMDPLGDTKVGTDKLIF.

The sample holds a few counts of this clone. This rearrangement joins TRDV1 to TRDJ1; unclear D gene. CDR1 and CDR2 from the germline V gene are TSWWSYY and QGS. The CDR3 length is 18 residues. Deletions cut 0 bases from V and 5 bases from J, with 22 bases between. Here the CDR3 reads CALGELKSFDPPTDKLIF. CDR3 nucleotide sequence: TGTGCTCTTGGGGAACTGAAGTCGTTCGACCCCCCGACTGATAAACTCATCTTT.

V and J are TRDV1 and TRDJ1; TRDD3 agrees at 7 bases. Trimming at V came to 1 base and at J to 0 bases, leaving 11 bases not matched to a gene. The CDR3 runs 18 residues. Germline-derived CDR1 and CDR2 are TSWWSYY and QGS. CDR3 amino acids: CALGEPSPPWGDTDKLIF. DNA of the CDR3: TGTGCTCTTGGGGAACCATCTCCACCCTGGGGGGACACCGATAAACTCATCTTT.

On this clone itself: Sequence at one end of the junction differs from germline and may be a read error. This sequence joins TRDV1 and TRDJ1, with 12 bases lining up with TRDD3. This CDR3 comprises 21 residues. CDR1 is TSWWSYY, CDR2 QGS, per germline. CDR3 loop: CALGELILPLGDTSTESELIF. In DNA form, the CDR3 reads TGTGCTCTTGGGGAACTTATCCTTCCACTGGGGGATACTTCAACTGAGAGCGAGCTCATCTTC.

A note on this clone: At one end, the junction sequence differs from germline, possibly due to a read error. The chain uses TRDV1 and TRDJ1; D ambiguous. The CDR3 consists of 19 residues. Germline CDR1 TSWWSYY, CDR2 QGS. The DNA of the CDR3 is TGTGCTCTTGGGGATAGTTGCAATACCCAAACGAAGCCTCGAGATAGACTCATCTTT. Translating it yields CALGDSCNTQTKPRDRLIF.

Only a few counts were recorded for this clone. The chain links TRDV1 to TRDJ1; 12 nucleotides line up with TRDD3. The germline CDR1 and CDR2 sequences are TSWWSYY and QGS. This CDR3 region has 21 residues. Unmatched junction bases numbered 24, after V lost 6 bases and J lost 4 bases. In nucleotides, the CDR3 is TGTGCTCTTGGAAACGGGCCTTCCCTTCCACCTACTGGGGGATACATCGATAAACTCATCTTT. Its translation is CALGNGPSLPPTGGYIDKLIF.

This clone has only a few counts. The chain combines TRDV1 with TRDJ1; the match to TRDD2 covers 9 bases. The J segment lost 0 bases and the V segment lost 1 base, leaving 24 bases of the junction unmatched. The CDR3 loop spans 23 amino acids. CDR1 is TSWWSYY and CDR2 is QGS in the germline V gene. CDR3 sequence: CALGEQFPSYEDLTGIYTDKLIF. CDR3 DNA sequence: TGTGCTCTTGGGGAACAATTTCCTTCCTACGAGGATCTGACTGGAATCTACACCGATAAACTCATCTTT.